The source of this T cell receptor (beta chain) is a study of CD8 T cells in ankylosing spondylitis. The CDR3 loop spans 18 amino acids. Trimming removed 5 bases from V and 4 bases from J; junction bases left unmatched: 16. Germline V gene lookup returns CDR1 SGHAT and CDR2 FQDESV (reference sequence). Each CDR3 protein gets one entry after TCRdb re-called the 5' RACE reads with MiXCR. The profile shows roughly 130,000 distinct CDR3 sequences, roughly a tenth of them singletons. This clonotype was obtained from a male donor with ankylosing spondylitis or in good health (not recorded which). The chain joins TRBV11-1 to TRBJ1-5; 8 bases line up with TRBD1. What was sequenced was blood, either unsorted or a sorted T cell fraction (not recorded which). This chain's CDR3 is CASSQVGQALGLNQPQHF. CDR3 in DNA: TGTGCCAGCAGCCAAGTGGGACAGGCACTTGGCTTAAATCAGCCCCAGCATTTT.